These 18 T cell receptor beta chains originate from one sample sequenced in a study of T cell responses to AZD1222 COVID-19 vaccine. Profiled with immunoSEQ multiplex PCR; TCRdb holds only in-frame clones, not every one. Here the sample spans about 110,000 clones, 70% to 90% being singletons. Specimen: peripheral blood, collected 28 days after the second AZD1222 dose. The origin of the receptors is an adult who received the AZD1222 COVID-19 vaccine.

This chain links TRBV6-5 with TRBJ2-4, with D uncertain. V lost 7 bases and J lost 0, with 13 bases in between. Germline CDR1 and CDR2: MNHEY and SVGAGI. The CDR3 spans 15 residues. The DNA of the CDR3 is TGTGCCAGCACAAGGGCCTCGATAGCCAAAAACATTCAGTACTTC. Its translation is CASTRASIAKNIQYF.

This chain joins TRBV18 and TRBJ2-3, with D perhaps matching TRBD1 (5 bases). V dropped 6 bases and J dropped 0 bases, with 13 bases sitting between them. The CDR3 is made up of 15 amino acids. Germline V gene lookup returns CDR1 KGHSH and CDR2 LQKENI. The DNA of the CDR3 is TGTGCCAGCTCCCCTTCGACAGTGAGCACAGATACGCAGTATTTT. Encoded protein: CASSPSTVSTDTQYF.

The chain couples TRBV28 to TRBJ1-2; D remains unclear. The CDR3 is 15 amino acids. The germline V and J ends were trimmed by 5 bases and 3 bases, with 16 bases remaining between them. The germline CDR1 and CDR2 sequences are MDHEN and SYDVKM. The CDR3 spells CASSDPSLGYYGYTF. DNA for the CDR3: TGTGCCAGCAGTGACCCCTCCTTAGGGTACTATGGCTACACCTTC.

This clone was counted a single time. DNA for the CDR3: TGTGCCAGCAGCTTAGAGGGGGCGAATTCCGAAGCTTTCTTT. Protein product: CASSLEGANSEAFF. The chain joins TRBV11-3 to TRBJ1-1, with a possible D match to TRBD1 (6 bases). CDR3 length: 14 residues. V gave up 0 bases and J gave up 8 bases, with 13 bases separating them. Germline V gene sequence: CDR1 SGHNT, CDR2 YENEEA.

This sequence joins TRBV27 and TRBJ1-5, with 8 bases aligning to TRBD1. The V gene end was trimmed by 4 bases and the J gene end by 1 base; junction bases not matched to a gene: 6. This CDR3 contains 16 residues. Germline CDR1 MNHEY, CDR2 SMNVEV (reference sequence). In DNA form, the CDR3 reads TGTGCCAGCAGTTCCCGACAGGGGACAAGCAATCAGCCCCAGCATTTT. As protein: CASSSRQGTSNQPQHF.

V gene TRBV6-1 combines with J gene TRBJ1-5, with D maybe TRBD1 (5 bases). Deletions cut 5 bases from V and 4 bases from J, with 12 bases between. In germline, CDR1 is MNHNS, CDR2 SASEGT. The CDR3 consists of 14 residues. The CDR3 DNA reads as TGTGCCAGCAGTTCGGGGACGGTGAATCAGCCCCAGCATTTT. Translated, it gives CASSSGTVNQPQHF.

V gene TRBV18 combines with J gene TRBJ2-5; D is uncertain. CDR1 is KGHSH, CDR2 LQKENI, per germline. V lost 4 bases to trimming and J lost 2 bases, with 5 bases between them. The CDR3 consists of 12 residues. The CDR3 DNA reads as TGTGCCAGCTCACTTTCTCAAGAGACCCAGTACTTC. Its translation: CASSLSQETQYF. Based on the CDR3 plus reference TRBV18 and TRBJ2-5, the full variable domain is NAGVMQNPRHLVRRRGQEARLRCSPMKGHSHVYWYRQLPEEGLKFMVYLQKENIIDESGMPKERFSAEFPKEGPSILRIQQVVRGDSAAYFCASSLSQETQYFGPGTRLLVL.

The gene calls are TRBV5-1 and TRBJ2-1; D ambiguous. CDR1 and CDR2 from the germline V gene are SGHRS and YFSETQ. The CDR3 has 13 amino acids. The germline V and J ends were trimmed by 0 bases and 5 bases, with 6 bases remaining between them. The CDR3, as DNA: TGCGCCAGCAGCTTGGATCCGAACAATGAGCAGTTCTTC. Residues: CASSLDPNNEQFF. The whole variable domain, filled in from reference TRBV5-1 and TRBJ2-1, reads KAGVTQTPRYLIKTRGQQVTLSCSPISGHRSVSWYQQTPGQGLQFLFEYFSETQRNKGNFPGRFSGRQFSNSRSEMNVSTLELGDSALYLCASSLDPNNEQFFGPGTRLTVL.

V usage is TRBV12-3 or TRBV12-4 and J usage is TRBJ1-1; D may be TRBD1 (6 bases). The CDR3 runs 13 residues. V lost 6 bases and J lost 5, with 13 bases in between. In nucleotides, the CDR3 is TGTGCCAGCAGCCGACAGGCCGAGACTGAAGCTTTCTTT. This codes for CASSRQAETEAFF.

The chain has TRBV27 and TRBJ2-7, with 12 bases lining up with TRBD2. The V and J ends lost 5 bases and 3 bases, in that order; junction bases with no gene match: 14. The CDR3 consists of 18 residues. Germline V gene data show CDR1 as MNHEY and CDR2 as SMNVEV (reference sequence). The CDR3 bases are TGTGCCAGCAGTCCCACAGTGCCCAGACTAGCGGGGGACTACGAGCAGTACTTC. Its translation is CASSPTVPRLAGDYEQYF.

The rearrangement links TRBV28 to TRBJ1-3; a possible D gene is TRBD1 (5 bases). This CDR3 has 12 residues. The V end lost 7 bases, the J end lost 4 bases, and 8 bases lay between the germline ends. CDR1 MDHEN and CDR2 SYDVKM come from the germline V gene. CDR3 in amino acids: CASNRQGNTIYF. The CDR3 nucleotides are TGTGCCAGCAACAGGCAGGGAAACACCATATATTTT.

The rearrangement uses TRBV20-1 and TRBJ2-3, with a tentative D call TRBD2 (5 bases). Germline V gives CDR1 DFQATT, CDR2 SNEGSKA (reference sequence). The CDR3 spans 16 residues. The ends were cut back, 3 bases at V and 8 bases at J, with 24 bases in the middle. DNA of the CDR3: TGCAGTGCTAGTGTTGGGCTAGCTAGGTATTCAGCTACGCAGTATTTT. This encodes CSASVGLARYSATQYF.

The V call is TRBV14, the J call TRBJ1-1, with 9 bases fitting TRBD1. Trimming took 2 bases from V and 6 from J; bases not matched to a gene: 7. The CDR3 has 15 amino acids. The germline V gene encodes CDR1 SGHDN and CDR2 FVKESK. DNA for the CDR3: TGTGCCAGCAGCCAACCTGGGACAGGGAAACCTGAAGCTTTCTTT. Protein product: CASSQPGTGKPEAFF.

The chain carries TRBV3-1 (or the pseudogene TRBV3-2) and TRBJ2-5; 12 bases match TRBD2. Germline V gene lookup returns CDR1 LGHDT and CDR2 YNNKEL (reference sequence). Trimming cost V 3 bases and J 5 bases; bases outside gene matches: 4. CDR3 length: 15 amino acids. The CDR3 loop is CASSHPGTSGETQYF. The DNA for the CDR3 is TGTGCCAGCAGCCACCCGGGGACTAGCGGGGAGACCCAGTACTTC.

The V gene is TRBV18, the J gene TRBJ2-3; 7 nucleotides line up with TRBD2. J gave up 5 bases and V 3 bases, and 11 bases lay outside the gene matches. The germline CDR1 and CDR2 sequences are KGHSH and LQKENI. The CDR3 covers 16 residues. In DNA, the CDR3 is TGTGCCAGCTCACCTTCTAGCGGAAACCAGGGAGATACGCAGTATTTT. Translation gives CASSPSSGNQGDTQYF.

The chain links TRBV7-2 to TRBJ1-2; D might be TRBD1 (6 bases). Between the trimmed V and J ends, which lost 1 base and 4 bases, there was a span of 13 bases. CDR1 SGHTA and CDR2 FQGNSA come from the germline V gene. The CDR3 extends over 15 amino acids. CDR3: CASSLDIGGAYGYTF. The CDR3 DNA reads TGTGCCAGCAGCTTAGACATAGGGGGGGCCTATGGCTACACCTTC.

The V gene is TRBV12-3 or TRBV12-4, the J gene TRBJ1-3, with unresolved D. The CDR3 covers 13 residues. Trimming left V 5 bases short and J 5 bases short, with 10 bases between. Here the CDR3 DNA reads TGTGCCAGCAGTCTGGGATTAAGAAACACCATATATTTT. Translating it yields CASSLGLRNTIYF.

In its sample, this clone was seen a few times. CDR3 DNA: TGTGCCAGCAGCGTAGGGTACAGGGTCCAAGAGACCCAGTACTTC. This encodes CASSVGYRVQETQYF. The V call is TRBV9, the J call TRBJ2-5; a possible D gene is TRBD1 (6 bases). Germline V gives CDR1 SGDLS, CDR2 YYNGEE. V lost 0 bases, J lost 1 base, and 10 bases lay in between. This CDR3 contains 15 residues.